The T cell receptor (beta chain) described here comes from a study of neurological immune-mediated disorders (dated by TCRdb to between 2019 and 2020). Study-level background: Peripheral blood TCR-beta repertoires from patients with HTLV-I-associated myelopathy (HAM/TSP), patients with multiple sclerosis, and healthy controls were compared in the study using UMI-based sequencing. Alongside PBMC samples, the set of 106 TCR-beta libraries contained longitudinal samples, technical triplicates, and paired CD4+ and CD8+ T-cell subsets that had been sorted. Each longitudinal HAM/TSP and healthy donor was sampled at 3 time-points spaced at roughly 3-45 month intervals. The cohort comprised 65 to 75 subjects: roughly 15 HAM/TSP patients, 34 multiple sclerosis patients and around 20 healthy controls.

cDNA was synthesized by template-switch 5'RACE using a primer with a 10-nucleotide random unique molecular identifier that tagged each TCR transcript. Each sequencing run produced over 170 million TCR-beta sequences covering 15-18 subjects. The RNeasy kit was used for extraction of total RNA. The KAPA Real-time Library Amplification kit was used to amplify TCR-beta VDJ regions with primers targeting the TCR constant region and the 5'RACE anchor. A first PCR added sample indexes and Illumina adaptors, and a second PCR then raised library yield. After Ampure bead purification, the roughly 650 bp TCR product was size-selected on a 2% E-gel SizeSelection system. Library quality was checked on a Bioanalyzer, concentration was measured with Qubit, and libraries were quantified with the Kapa Library Quantification kit before pooling. Libraries were sequenced paired-end 2 x 150 bp on an Illumina HiSeq 2500. To increase sequence diversity, roughly 24-30% phiX was spiked into each library pool. The paper's data handling went like this. The UMI-based MiGEC pipeline processed quality-filtered reads and removed over 75% of raw TCR sequences during error correction. IMGT germline references were used for alignment of VDJ genes, and clonotypes were defined by a unique CDR3 amino acid sequence together with V-J genes. Clonal expansion, Shannon diversity and CDR3 relatedness were evaluated with VDJtools (CalcPairwiseDistances, ClusterSamples), while phylogenetic trees were built in CLCbio workbench. A clone was classed as expanded if it had 8 or more unique UMIs, a cutoff based on coefficient-of-variation modelling across technical triplicates. The public reads were run again by TCRdb, first through fastp at Q25 and then through MiXCR, and only productive beta chains were kept. For every CDR3 protein sequence, its rows merge into one entry that carries the most common genes and DNA. TCRdb assigned the V and J calls; the authors' analysis was not used. In this sample the table shows some 87,000 distinct CDR3 sequences, around 14% of which occur a single time. The top ten clonotypes cover approximately 5% of the sample.

Read against the paper, the sample's time point label means: longitudinal time-point 2. Unsorted PBMC libraries were generated from 2 million PBMCs stored in RNAlater at -80 °C until RNA extraction. PBMCs were separated from peripheral blood using Ficoll-Hypaque density gradient centrifugation and then cryopreserved in liquid nitrogen. The germline V gene encodes CDR1 SGHVS and CDR2 FNYEAQ. The CDR3 measures 15 amino acids from cysteine to phenylalanine. The CDR3 DNA has 45 bases and is translated from base 1. As to this clonotype: Its target antigen remains unknown. This sequence may be a read error, since a much larger clone differs from it by one base.

Study-level results and caveats: Across subjects, expanded clones never shared an identical CDR3 amino acid sequence, which suggests that the TCR-beta repertoires in every group were private. TCR clonal expansion was highest in HAM/TSP patients and lowest in MS patients, with MS patients falling below even healthy controls.

The sequence joins TRBV7-6 to TRBJ2-7; there is no confident call for the D gene. The TCR originated in a female donor with HTLV-1-associated myelopathy (HAM/TSP). The sequencing input was PBMCs. For the CDR3, the sequence is CASCLVSSSSYEQYF. The base sequence is TGTGCCAGCTGCTTAGTTTCCAGCAGCTCCTACGAGCAGTACTTC.